This is a list of T cell receptor beta chains from one sample in a study of CD8 T cells in ankylosing spondylitis. TCRdb reprocessed the 5' RACE reads via MiXCR and lists one record per CDR3 protein. The data hold over 700,000 distinct CDR3 sequences, with over 15% observed a single time. Sample: blood, either unsorted or a sorted T cell fraction (not recorded which). The receptors originated from a male donor with ankylosing spondylitis. Each CDR3 is given with its conserved first and last residue. Fields, in order: J gene, V gene, CDR3 protein.

TRBJ1-2	TRBV3-1	CASSGDYYGYTF
TRBJ2-1	TRBV10-2	CASRLVDEQFF
TRBJ1-2	TRBV3-1	CASSQEGGYGGYTF
TRBJ2-3	TRBV7-9	CASSFFSSGSPGTQYF
TRBJ2-3	TRBV20-1	CSARLRGTDTQYF
TRBJ1-1	TRBV6-2/TRBV6-3	CASSYPSGSHLNTEAFF
TRBJ2-1	TRBV9	CASSVETYKSSYNEQFF
TRBJ2-2	TRBV4-3	CASSQVWGASGNTGELFF
TRBJ1-2	TRBV10-3	CVAATGVLSGYTF
TRBJ1-5	TRBV20-1	CSASTATNQPQHF
TRBJ2-5	TRBV3-1	CASSQGLAGLGETQYF
TRBJ2-7	TRBV27	CASSFWGREQYF
TRBJ2-3	TRBV3-1	CASSPVGGTSTDTQYF
TRBJ1-1	TRBV13	CASSKTVGGLRHTEAFF
TRBJ1-5	TRBV12-3/TRBV12-4	CASSNRQGDSNQPQHF
TRBJ1-1	TRBV29-1	CSVLRTGLSEAFF
TRBJ2-5	TRBV28	CASSPRGQPQETQYF
TRBJ2-3	TRBV6-2/TRBV6-3	CASSYSIFQVTDTQYF
TRBJ1-1	TRBV7-6	CASSLDQATEAFF
TRBJ1-2	TRBV6-1	CASSRPGGSGYTF
TRBJ1-3	TRBV5-5	CASSLLTQGTGNTIYF
TRBJ2-1	TRBV10-3	CAIKNLAGSSYNEQFF
TRBJ2-7	TRBV4-3	CASSQDRGNPYEQYF
TRBJ1-1	TRBV5-6	CASSLADLAEAFF
TRBJ1-1	TRBV20-1	CSATQTRADIGAFF
TRBJ2-5	TRBV12-3/TRBV12-4	CASRLVVGAETQYF
TRBJ1-4	TRBV12-3/TRBV12-4	CASSLGNGATNEKLFF
TRBJ2-3	TRBV5-5	CASSYRDPTSGNTDTQYF
TRBJ2-5	TRBV29-1	CSVEVRDSQETQYF
TRBJ2-7	TRBV6-2/TRBV6-3	CASSYGGFESGGYEQYF
TRBJ2-1	TRBV6-1	CASWWAGDYNEQFF
TRBJ1-1	TRBV11-3	CASSTGQWEMNTEAFF
TRBJ2-3	TRBV5-6	CASSLIPRRDTDTQYF
TRBJ2-2	TRBV18	CASSPPRGAGDTGELFF
TRBJ1-5	TRBV21-1	CASRPWGGAKGNQPQHF
TRBJ2-1	TRBV2	CASSARSGARGVF